Below are 26 T cell receptor beta chains sequenced from a single sample in a study of shared clonotypes between healthy human individuals. Sequenced by immunoSEQ multiplex PCR; TCRdb stores in-frame clones only, minus some. The sample lists 2 million to 3 million clones, 90% to 95% occurring once. The sequencing sample was made of naive CD4+ T cells from PBMCs. This sample's subset: CD45RA+ positively selected. These TCRs come from a man aged 18-30 years in good health. Some clones in this sample may be carry-over from other donors' samples.

This clone was recorded a few times. The chain carries TRBV4-1 and TRBJ1-1; D is uncertain. The CDR3 length is 13 residues. The germline V gene has CDR1 MGHRA and CDR2 YSYEKL. V was cut by 4 bases and J by 3 bases, with 9 bases left in between. CDR3 DNA: TGCGCCAGCAGCCGGAGGGATGACACTGAAGCTTTCTTT. This codes for CASSRRDDTEAFF.

J is TRBJ2-5 and V is TRBV4-1, with TRBD1 identical over 8 bases. The CDR3 spans 16 residues. The junction had 14 bases not matched to a gene; V was cut back by 6 bases and J by 5 bases. The germline CDR1 and CDR2 sequences are MGHRA and YSYEKL. CDR3 sequence (DNA): TGCGCCAGCAGTCAAACCTCCAGGGGGCTGGGGGAGACCCAGTACTTC. Translation: CASSQTSRGLGETQYF.

The chain employs TRBV5-4 and TRBJ1-2; D remains ambiguous. V shed 1 base and J shed 6 bases, with 10 bases lying between them. This CDR3 is 13 amino acids long. Germline-derived CDR1 and CDR2 are SGHNT and YYREEE (reference sequence). The CDR3 loop is CASSLRFGDGYTF. Written as DNA, the CDR3 is TGTGCCAGCAGCTTGCGTTTTGGGGATGGCTACACCTTC.

The gene calls are TRBV28 and TRBJ1-3; 8 nucleotides align to TRBD1. Germline values: CDR1 MDHEN, CDR2 SYDVKM. This CDR3 spans 16 amino acids. Germline trimming cut 3 bases from V and 7 bases from J; bases unmatched to any gene: 11. Here the CDR3 DNA reads TGTGCCAGCAGTTTGTTGTATCAGGGGGCGGCGAACACCATATATTTT. It codes for CASSLLYQGAANTIYF.

About this clone itself: No conserved phenylalanine or tryptophan ends this CDR3, so it is likely a read error. The DNA is left out, because the CDR3 cannot be placed on it with certainty; the CDR3 is given as TCRdb lists it. The gene calls are TRBV29-1 and TRBJ2-7; TRBD1 is the table's D call and was not checked against the DNA. CDR1 SQVTM and CDR2 ANQGSEA come from the germline V gene. The CDR3 numbers 10 amino acids, ends counted. The CDR3 loop reads CSVEEGGFQL.

J is TRBJ2-7 and V is TRBV6-6, with a weak D call TRBD1 (6 bases). V lost 5 bases to trimming and J lost 2 bases, with 16 bases between them. Looked up from germline, CDR1 is MNHNY and CDR2 is SVGAGI (reference sequence). The CDR3 is 15 amino acids. The CDR3 DNA reads TGTGCCAGCAGTGTCGGACAGTCCACTCCCTACGAGCAGTACTTC. Translating it yields CASSVGQSTPYEQYF.

The chain uses TRBV30 and TRBJ2-1; 9 nucleotides line up with TRBD1. The CDR3 length is 15 residues. Germline CDR1 is GTSNPN and CDR2 is SVGIG (reference sequence). J gave up 7 bases and V 2 bases, and 9 bases lay outside the gene matches. In DNA form, the CDR3 reads TGTGCCTGGAGTTTAAGGACAGGGGAGAAAAATGAGCAGTTCTTC. It codes for CAWSLRTGEKNEQFF.

The chain uses TRBV29-1 and TRBJ2-7; D possibly matches TRBD1 or TRBD2 (5 bases each). V was pared by 4 bases and J by 2 bases, with 15 bases between. Germline loops: CDR1 SQVTM, CDR2 ANQGSEA. This CDR3 contains 14 residues. In DNA form, the CDR3 reads TGCAGCGTTGGACGATGGGACGGCCCCTACGAGCAGTACTTC. Amino acids: CSVGRWDGPYEQYF.

The chain recombines TRBV13 with TRBJ2-7; D is perhaps TRBD1 or TRBD2 (5 bases each). The V and J ends lost 1 base and 3 bases respectively, with 7 bases between them. Germline CDR1 reads PRHDT; CDR2 reads FYEKMQ (reference sequence). CDR3 length: 13 residues. This CDR3 reads CASSLVGDYEQYF. DNA for the CDR3: TGTGCCAGCAGCTTAGTGGGGGACTACGAGCAGTACTTC.

The V gene is TRBV4-2, the J gene TRBJ2-1, with D unclear. CDR3 length: 14 amino acids. Germline V gene data show CDR1 as LGHNA and CDR2 as YNFKEQ. V gave up 1 base and J gave up 7 bases, with 11 bases separating them. The CDR3 reads CASSQGLAVNEQFF. In DNA form, the CDR3 reads TGTGCCAGCAGCCAAGGTCTCGCGGTGAATGAGCAGTTCTTC.

The V call is TRBV7-9, the J call TRBJ1-3, with D unclear. CDR1 is SEHNR and CDR2 is FQNEAQ in the germline V gene (reference sequence). The germline V and J ends were trimmed by 5 bases and 0 bases, with 8 bases remaining between them. This CDR3 is built from 14 residues. CDR3 coding DNA: TGTGCCAGCAGCACCGGAGACTCTGGAAACACCATATATTTT. As protein: CASSTGDSGNTIYF.

V is TRBV6-6 and J is TRBJ2-7; a weak D match, TRBD2 (5 bases). V was cut by 0 bases and J by 1 base, with 7 bases left in between. The CDR3 spans 14 residues. The V gene's germline CDR1 is MNHNY and CDR2 SVGAGI (reference sequence). CDR3 DNA: TGTGCCAGCAGTTACTCGGACTTTTCCTACGAGCAGTACTTC. This encodes CASSYSDFSYEQYF.

CDR3 in DNA: TGTGCCAGCTCGCCCGGGACAGATCTATCTAATGGCTACACCTTC. Amino acid sequence: CASSPGTDLSNGYTF. V and J are TRBV18 and TRBJ1-2, with 7 positions matching TRBD1. Germline V gives CDR1 KGHSH, CDR2 LQKENI. The V and J ends lost 6 bases and 6 bases, in that order; junction bases with no gene match: 13. This CDR3 region has 15 residues.

V is TRBV6-1 and J is TRBJ1-5; a weak D match, TRBD1 (6 bases). The CDR3 covers 15 residues. CDR1 is MNHNS, CDR2 SASEGT, per germline. Trimming left V 6 bases short and J 4 bases short, with 16 bases between. The DNA of the CDR3 is TGTGCCAGCAGGAGGGGGACACCCGCGAATCAGCCCCAGCATTTT. Its translation: CASRRGTPANQPQHF.

This clone was counted only a few times. The chain has TRBV18 and TRBJ1-2, with TRBD1 matching 10 bases. Germline assignment: CDR1 KGHSH and CDR2 LQKENI. V dropped 4 bases and J dropped 7; count of bases not matched to a gene: 3. This CDR3 has 13 amino acids. The CDR3 spells CASSQGQGVGYTF. DNA for the CDR3: TGTGCCAGCTCACAAGGACAGGGGGTTGGCTACACCTTC.

The chain combines TRBV9 with TRBJ1-4, with D possibly matching TRBD1 (5 bases). The CDR3 loop spans 14 amino acids. The V end lost 0 bases, the J end lost 7 bases, and 10 bases lay between the germline ends. The germline gives CDR1 SGDLS, CDR2 YYNGEE. The CDR3 nucleotides read TGTGCCAGCAGCGTAGCAGGGTTGGGTGAAAAACTGTTTTTT. Amino acid sequence: CASSVAGLGEKLFF.

V and J are TRBV6-5 and TRBJ1-2, with D perhaps matching TRBD1 (6 bases). V lost 5 bases to trimming and J lost 7 bases, with 14 bases between them. The CDR3 consists of 13 residues. Germline V lookup: CDR1 MNHEY, CDR2 SVGAGI. In DNA form, the CDR3 reads TGTGCCAGCAGTGATAGGGGGTTGGCTGGCTACACCTTC. It yields the protein CASSDRGLAGYTF.

The V gene is TRBV2, the J gene TRBJ1-3; D unresolved. Germline CDR1 is SNHLY and CDR2 is FYNNEI. V was trimmed by 5 bases and J by 0 bases, leaving 11 bases between them. The CDR3 extends over 15 amino acids. CDR3 nucleotide sequence: TGTGCCAGCAGTTCCAGGTTGAGCTCTGGAAACACCATATATTTT. Its translation is CASSSRLSSGNTIYF.

The chain has TRBV7-2 and TRBJ1-3; D remains unclear. Germline loops: CDR1 SGHTA, CDR2 FQGNSA. The V end lost 4 bases, the J end lost 4 bases, and 11 bases lay between the germline ends. The CDR3 has 14 residues. Here the CDR3 reads CASSYGGLGNTIYF. CDR3 DNA: TGTGCCAGCAGCTACGGTGGGCTAGGAAACACCATATATTTT.

This clone was detected once. In DNA, the CDR3 is TGCGCCAGCAGCTTGTCGGGCAACTCCGGGGAAAAACTGTTTTTT. It is translated as CASSLSGNSGEKLFF. This chain links TRBV5-1 with TRBJ1-4, with D hard to call. Between the trimmed V and J ends, which lost 1 base and 8 bases, there was a span of 15 bases. The CDR3 length is 15 residues. Germline V CDR1 and CDR2: SGHRS, YFSETQ.

This chain uses TRBV10-2 with TRBJ2-3; no reliable D call. The CDR3 contains 15 residues. Trimming shortened V by 4 bases and J by 0 bases, and 11 bases separated the two germline ends. The germline CDR1 and CDR2 sequences are WSHSY and SAAADI. The chain's CDR3 is CASSVVGTSTDTQYF. Here the CDR3 DNA reads TGCGCCAGCAGTGTGGTGGGAACTAGCACAGATACGCAGTATTTT.

V gene TRBV27 combines with J gene TRBJ1-1, with 8 nucleotides matching TRBD1. CDR3 length equals 19 residues. Germline loops: CDR1 MNHEY, CDR2 SMNVEV (reference sequence). With 6 bases clipped from V and 1 base from J, the junction kept 19 bases outside the gene matches. Written as DNA, the CDR3 is TGTGCCAGCAGCAGACGAAGAAGCCCGGGACAGGAGACGAACACTGAAGCTTTCTTT. Protein product: CASSRRRSPGQETNTEAFF.

The count of this clone is one. The chain is built from TRBV10-2 and TRBJ2-7; 8 bases are shared with TRBD2. V gave up 7 bases and J gave up 6 bases; unmatched junction bases: 11. Germline V gene data show CDR1 as WSHSY and CDR2 as SAAADI. This CDR3 has 14 amino acids. CDR3 bases: TGCGCCAGCATTAGCGAGCGGGGGCGAGGCGAGCAGTACTTC. Its translation: CASISERGRGEQYF.

This clone was recorded a few times. The gene calls are TRBV28 and TRBJ1-1; D is undetermined. Germline V CDR1 and CDR2: MDHEN, SYDVKM. V gave up 3 bases and J gave up 6 bases, with 8 bases separating them. The CDR3 totals 12 residues. The CDR3 is CASSFSRSEAFF. The CDR3 DNA reads as TGTGCCAGCAGTTTCTCCCGGTCTGAAGCTTTCTTT.

In the case of this clone: The junction differs from germline at one of its ends, possibly a read error. The chain combines TRBV19 with TRBJ1-2; 7 bases agree with TRBD1. CDR1 LNHDA and CDR2 SQIVND come from the germline V gene (reference sequence). This CDR3 region has 12 residues. The CDR3 bases are TGTGCCAGTACTCGACAGGGTTATGTCTACACCTTC. It yields the protein CASTRQGYVYTF. The whole variable domain, filled in from reference TRBV19 and TRBJ1-2, reads DGGITQSPKYLFRKEGQNVTLSCEQNLNHDAMYWYRQDPGQGLRLIYYSQIVNDFQKGDIAEGYSVSREKKESFPLTVTSAQKNPTAFYLCASTRQGYVYTFGSGTRLTVV.

V gene TRBV4-2 combines with J gene TRBJ2-2; 8 bases map to TRBD2. The J segment lost 5 bases and the V segment lost 1 base, leaving 6 bases of the junction unmatched. CDR3 length: 16 residues. Germline values: CDR1 LGHNA, CDR2 YNFKEQ. CDR3 amino acids: CASSQASGRSTGELFF. The CDR3 DNA reads TGTGCCAGCAGCCAAGCAAGCGGGAGATCTACCGGGGAGCTGTTTTTT.